This T cell receptor (beta chain) was identified in a study of blood T cells in healthy people across ages (dated by TCRdb to between 2014 and 2017). Study-wide context: In model experiments, template switching captured roughly one uniquely barcoded TCR beta cDNA molecule for every two T cells. Two additional independent replicas of 1 million unique cDNA reads from the same blood draw were analyzed for two donors (one aged 18 to 30 and one aged 80 or older). Donors were grouped into four age groups: young (average approximately 15 years), middle-aged (39), aged (approximately 58) and long-lived (about 90). Using deep sequencing normalized with unique cDNA molecular identifiers, the study measured how TCR beta repertoire diversity changes with age. To avoid experimental bias, donors of different ages were randomly spread across the sequencing lanes. General study outcomes and caveats: Because profiling used bulk unsorted PBMCs, naive and antigen-experienced compartments could not be compared conclusively. Compared with the aged group, more naive CD4+ T cells, fewer expanded clones and increased TCR diversity were shown by the long-lived group, suggesting age selection. Observed TCR beta diversity correlated strongly with the percentage of naive T cells measured by flow cytometry. Estimates of total diversity based on one million sequenced T cells were considered lower bounds and underestimates. Because donor CMV infection status was unknown, age-related changes in expanded clonotypes were potentially confounded. Observed TCR beta diversity per million T cells fell roughly linearly with age, and a significant reduction was already apparent by age approximately 41.

From cysteine to phenylalanine, the CDR3 is 13 amino acids long. Here the CDR3 DNA is all that survives: 39 bases in frame from base 1. Taken from the germline V gene, the CDR1 and CDR2 loops are SGDLS and YYNGEE. Trimming takes 0 bases from V and 11 bases from J, and the germline ends sit 14 bases apart. Library method: 5' RACE. Data came from an Illumina HiSeq 2500. A second PCR of roughly 6 to 11 cycles was performed with a sample-barcoded 5' primer and a J-beta primer mix. Each TCR beta cDNA molecule received a unique molecular identifier from a template-switch 5' adaptor carrying 12 random nucleotides. Each sample yielded at least 2.5 million CDR3-containing paired-end reads. First-strand cDNA synthesis was performed from all RNA using the Mint cDNA synthesis kit, with priming by a TRBC-specific oligonucleotide. All cDNA was treated with uracil-DNA glycosylase and then went through a first 18-cycle PCR with the universal primers M1SS and BC2_uni_R. As for how the authors treated the data: For normalization, 1 million high-quality reads were randomly selected from each sample, with every read carrying a distinct molecular identifier. Instead of being binned into consensus sequences, reads that shared molecular identifiers were thrown out. CDR3 identification, clonotype clustering and error correction used MiTCR with a Q25 quality threshold and the strictest error-elimination algorithm. A nonparametric unseen species model with Euler transformation was used to estimate a lower bound on total TCR beta diversity. TCRdb reworked the public reads: Q25 trimming with fastp, MiXCR clone assembly, productive beta chains retained. Rows with a matching CDR3 protein are joined into one entry that keeps the most common DNA and genes. The V and J calls and clone size are TCRdb's, not the authors'. Within this sample are 710,000 or so distinct CDR3 sequences, with roughly 32% of them counted one time only. The ten largest account for just over 15% of the sample.

Systemically healthy Caucasian individuals from Russia, 39 in total and aged roughly 6 to 100 years, were included as donors. Each donor gave 8 to 10 milliliters of peripheral blood, drawn into EDTA-treated Vacutainer tubes. Ficoll-Paque density-gradient centrifugation was used to isolate PBMCs, with at least 7 million obtained per sample. Total RNA was extracted from PBMCs with Trizol reagent, with at least 6 micrograms obtained per sample. Naive CD45RAhigh/CD27high T cell percentages were measured by flow cytometry on a PBMC aliquot from every donor. As to this clonotype: Its antigen is not yet known. It may be a read error: a sequence one base away is much more abundant.

The TCR sequence derives from an elderly woman in good health. Donor details come from another sample of the same person, matched by shared clones. Material: blood. The chain joins TRBV9 to TRBJ2-5, with the D gene call left open. The CDR3 sequence is CASSVDLSGEQYF. The DNA is TGTGCCAGCAGCGTAGACTTATCAGGTGAGCAGTACTTC.